Below are 5 T cell receptor beta chains sequenced from a single sample in a study of shared clonotypes between healthy human individuals. TCRdb's copy holds only in-frame clones and misses some; the assay was immunoSEQ multiplex PCR. The sample has some 2 million clones; roughly 94% are singletons. Sequencing used naive CD4+ T cells sorted from blood. Subset noted: CD45RA+ positively selected. These TCRs come from a man aged 18-30 years in good health.

This chain links TRBV2 with TRBJ1-6; no definite D call. This CDR3 contains 12 residues. The V and J ends lost 5 bases and 10 bases respectively, with 9 bases between them. Germline V gives CDR1 SNHLY, CDR2 FYNNEI. The CDR3 loop reads CASSISGSPLHF. The CDR3 nucleotides are TGTGCCAGCAGTATCAGCGGCTCACCCCTCCACTTT. The whole variable domain, filled in from reference TRBV2 and TRBJ1-6, reads EPEVTQTPSHQVTQMGQEVILRCVPISNHLYFYWYRQILGQKVEFLVSFYNNEISEKSEIFDDQFSVERPDGSNFTLKIRSTKLEDSAMYFCASSISGSPLHFGNGTRLTVT.

V gene TRBV5-1 combines with J gene TRBJ1-6; TRBD1 agrees at 7 bases. This CDR3 is built from 14 residues. The V and J ends lost 4 bases and 10 bases, in that order; junction bases with no gene match: 8. Germline CDR1 SGHRS, CDR2 YFSETQ. The CDR3 loop reads CASSLRQGDSPLHF. The CDR3 DNA follows: TGCGCCAGCAGCCTTAGACAGGGAGACTCACCCCTCCACTTT.

Points on this clone: One junction end disagrees with the germline gene, perhaps due to a read error. This chain connects TRBV19 to TRBJ2-7; D perhaps matches TRBD2 (6 bases). Germline-derived CDR1 and CDR2 are LNHDA and SQIVND (reference sequence). This CDR3 contains 13 residues. CDR3 nucleotide sequence: TGTGCCAGTAGTCTAGAGGAGGGCTACGAGCAGTACTTC. Translation gives CASSLEEGYEQYF. Filled out from reference TRBV19 and TRBJ2-7, the complete variable domain reads DGGITQSPKYLFRKEGQNVTLSCEQNLNHDAMYWYRQDPGQGLRLIYYSQIVNDFQKGDIAEGYSVSREKKESFPLTVTSAQKNPTAFYLCASSLEEGYEQYFGPGTRLTVT.

Comment on this clone: Other DNA sequences of this sample code for an identical CDR3. The chain joins TRBV6-5 to TRBJ2-3; 7 bases are shared with TRBD1. V shed 2 bases, J shed 2 bases, and the junction held 1 base outside the gene matches. The germline CDR1 and CDR2 sequences are MNHEY and SVGAGI. The CDR3 contains 14 residues. CDR3 in DNA: TGTGCCAGCAGTTACAGGGGGCTCACAGATACGCAGTATTTT. It codes for CASSYRGLTDTQYF.

The V gene is TRBV5-4, the J gene TRBJ2-2; 8 nucleotides match TRBD1. CDR1 is SGHNT and CDR2 is YYREEE in the germline V gene (reference sequence). This CDR3 spans 17 amino acids. Trimming took 4 bases from V and 0 from J; bases not matched to a gene: 8. The CDR3 nucleotides read TGTGCCAGCAGCGGAGGGAACAGGGGGGCGAACACCGGGGAGCTGTTTTTT. Its translation: CASSGGNRGANTGELFF.